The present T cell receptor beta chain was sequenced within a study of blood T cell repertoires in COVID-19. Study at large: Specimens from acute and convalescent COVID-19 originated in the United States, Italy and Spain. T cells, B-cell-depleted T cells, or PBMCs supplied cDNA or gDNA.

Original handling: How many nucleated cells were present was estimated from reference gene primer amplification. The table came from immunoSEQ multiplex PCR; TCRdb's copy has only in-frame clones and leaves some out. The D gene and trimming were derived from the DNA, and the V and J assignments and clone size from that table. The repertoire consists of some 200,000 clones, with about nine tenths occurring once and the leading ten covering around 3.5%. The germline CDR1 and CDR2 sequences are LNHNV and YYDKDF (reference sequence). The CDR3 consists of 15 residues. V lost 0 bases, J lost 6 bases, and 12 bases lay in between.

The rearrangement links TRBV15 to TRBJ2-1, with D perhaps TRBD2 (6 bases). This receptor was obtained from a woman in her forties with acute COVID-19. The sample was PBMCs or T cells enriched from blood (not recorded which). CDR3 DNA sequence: TGTGCCACCAGCAGAGATGCGGGGCGAGTCAATGAGCAGTTCTTC. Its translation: CATSRDAGRVNEQFF. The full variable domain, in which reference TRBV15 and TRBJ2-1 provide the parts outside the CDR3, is DAMVIQNPRYQVTQFGKPVTLSCSQTLNHNVMYWYQQKSSQAPKLLFHYYDKDFNNEADTPDNFQSRRPNTSFCFLDIRSPGLGDTAMYLCATSRDAGRVNEQFFGPGTRLTVL.